Below, 10 T cell receptor beta chains from the same sample are listed, as sequenced in a study of long-term antiretroviral therapy in people with HIV. immunoSEQ v3.0 was run at survey level. Assay used: immunoSEQ multiplex PCR; TCRdb lists only in-frame clones, some missing. Found here are roughly 20,000 clones, approximately 86% of them singletons; the top ten hold more than 9%. This specimen was unsorted PBMCs, taken 0.5 years after starting antiretroviral therapy. The receptor set was obtained from a man aged 35-49 years with HIV.

There are a few counts of this clone. The chain employs TRBV7-3 and TRBJ2-2, with 11 positions matching TRBD2. Germline CDR1 SGHTA, CDR2 FQGTGA. CDR3 length: 17 residues. Trimming took 4 bases from V and 1 from J; bases not matched to a gene: 5. Here the CDR3 DNA reads TGTGCCAGCAGCTCTGCCGGACTAGCGGGGAACACCGGGGAGCTGTTTTTT. Its protein is CASSSAGLAGNTGELFF.

This chain links TRBV28 with TRBJ1-2, with 7 bases lining up with TRBD1. There are 18 residues in the CDR3. The germline CDR1 and CDR2 sequences are MDHEN and SYDVKM. V lost 3 bases to trimming and J lost 3 bases; unmatched junction nucleotides: 16. In nucleotides, the CDR3 is TGTGCCAGCAGTTTTAACCCCGCGACAGGGAGGGACGACTATGGCTACACCTTC. The encoded protein is CASSFNPATGRDDYGYTF.

CDR3 coding DNA: TGTGCCAGCAGCTTGGGGCAGGGGATCTCCTATAATTCACCCCTCCACTTT. Translated, it gives CASSLGQGISYNSPLHF. The chain carries TRBV5-6 and TRBJ1-6, with a weak D call TRBD1 (6 bases). Germline CDR1 and CDR2: SGHDT and YYEEEE. V lost 0 bases to trimming and J lost 0 bases, with 10 bases between them. The CDR3 totals 17 residues.

This chain connects TRBV4-3 to TRBJ2-2, with a tentative D call TRBD1 (6 bases). This CDR3 has 16 residues. V was clipped by 1 base and J by 6 bases, with 15 bases between them. Germline V gene lookup returns CDR1 LGHNA and CDR2 YSLEER. As DNA, the CDR3 is TGCGCCAGCAGCCAAGCCTGGGGGCTACGCGCCGGGGAGCTGTTTTTT. Translated: CASSQAWGLRAGELFF.

V is TRBV7-3 and J is TRBJ2-5, with TRBD2 identical over 8 bases. The germline V gene has CDR1 SGHTA and CDR2 FQGTGA. V dropped 6 bases and J dropped 1; count of bases not matched to a gene: 7. The CDR3 has 15 residues. Written as DNA, the CDR3 is TGTGCCAGCAGGGCTGCGGGGGGCTCCCAAGAGACCCAGTACTTC. Its protein product is CASRAAGGSQETQYF.

This rearrangement joins TRBV14 to TRBJ1-2, with TRBD1 matching 7 bases. In germline, CDR1 is SGHDN, CDR2 FVKESK. The CDR3 is 14 residues long. V lost 4 bases and J lost 1; bases outside the gene matches: 3. This CDR3 reads CASSPGQVNYGYTF. In DNA, the CDR3 is TGTGCCAGCAGCCCAGGACAGGTTAACTATGGCTACACCTTC.

This sequence joins TRBV6-5 and TRBJ2-5; maybe TRBD2 (5 bases). Germline CDR1 is MNHEY and CDR2 is SVGAGI. The CDR3 runs to 13 residues. V lost 5 bases to trimming and J lost 8 bases, with 15 bases between them. The CDR3 DNA is TGTGCCAGCAGTCGTTCCCTTGCGGGTACCCAGTACTTC. It codes for CASSRSLAGTQYF.

This chain uses TRBV19 with TRBJ1-1; unclear D gene. This CDR3 is 12 amino acids long. CDR1 is LNHDA and CDR2 is SQIVND in the germline V gene (reference sequence). Trimming pared 2 bases from V and 5 bases from J, leaving 6 bases between. CDR3 nucleotide sequence: TGTGCCAGTAGTATATTGGGGACTGAAGCTTTCTTT. It specifies CASSILGTEAFF.

This rearrangement joins TRBV7-3 to TRBJ1-1; 7 nucleotides match TRBD1. There are 13 residues in the CDR3. V dropped 4 bases and J dropped 1; count of bases not matched to a gene: 0. The germline gives CDR1 SGHTA, CDR2 FQGTGA. For the CDR3, the DNA is TGTGCCAGCAGCTGGGACAGGAACACTGAAGCTTTCTTT. Protein sequence: CASSWDRNTEAFF.

The chain is built from TRBV7-9 and TRBJ2-7, with D unresolved. The length of the CDR3 is 15 residues. Trimming left V 2 bases short and J 0 bases short, with 11 bases between. The germline V gene has CDR1 SEHNR and CDR2 FQNEAQ (reference sequence). The CDR3 bases are TGTGCCAGCAGCTTAAGTCCCGAGTTCTCCTACGAGCAGTACTTC. Translating it yields CASSLSPEFSYEQYF.